The subject of this entry is one T cell receptor (beta chain). The CDR3 loop spans 13 amino acids. Trimming at V came to 6 bases and at J to 4 bases, leaving 3 bases not matched to a gene. From germline, CDR1 is SNHLY and CDR2 FYNNEI. The data belong to a study of PD-L1 blockade in urothelial cancer. Whole-study context: The median number of T cells present in blood samples was 141,255.

The assay was immunoSEQ multiplex PCR, and TCRdb's table has in-frame clones only and misses some. The sample consists of 40,000 to 60,000 clones, about 88% of them appearing once. Documented time point: pretreatment peripheral blood. Per patient, between 1 and 8 samples were collected at pretreatment and on-treatment time points. The sample in question was PBMCs, obtained around atezolizumab (anti-PD-L1) treatment. The genes are TRBV2 and TRBJ1-1; TRBD1 matches at 9 bases. The source of this sequence is a man in his 70s with urothelial cancer. Here the CDR3 DNA reads TGTGCCAGCAGCGGACAGGGGAGCACTGAAGCTTTCTTT. Translating gives CASSGQGSTEAFF.